Listed below are T cell receptor beta chains from one sample, sequenced in a study of shared clonotypes between healthy human individuals. Some clones are missing from TCRdb's copy, which holds only in-frame ones; the method was immunoSEQ multiplex PCR. There are approximately 2,300,000 clones in the sample; 85% to 95% occur only once, and 0.37% lies in the top ten. Sequencing was performed on naive CD4+ T cells from PBMCs. The receptors originated from a young man in good health. Some clones in this sample may be carry-over from other donors' samples. CDR3s include the opening cysteine and the closing phenylalanine or tryptophan. A D gene is named only where the DNA matches it firmly. Not all rows give a size; the values are once, few, many and, for expanded clones, a class.

j_call | d_call | v_call | clone_size | cdr3_aa | cdr3_nt
TRBJ1-5 | NA | TRBV5-1 | NA | CASNLDSANQPQHF | TGCGCCAGCAACCTCGACAGCGCAAATCAGCCCCAGCATTTT
TRBJ2-1 | TRBD2 | TRBV5-1 | once | CASSVMGGRAGNEQFF | TGCGCCAGCAGCGTTATGGGCGGGAGGGCCGGAAATGAGCAGTTCTTC
TRBJ2-1 | TRBD2 | TRBV6-5 | NA | CASSYARGVPTNEQFF | TGTGCCAGCAGTTACGCTCGGGGGGTCCCTACCAATGAGCAGTTCTTC
TRBJ1-1 | NA | TRBV5-1 | once | CASSPRVAGLGTEAFF | TGCGCCAGCAGCCCAAGGGTCGCGGGGCTCGGCACTGAAGCTTTCTTT
TRBJ1-1 | NA | TRBV19 | NA | CASSMGMRGGTEAFF | TGTGCCAGTAGTATGGGTATGCGGGGGGGGACTGAAGCTTTCTTT
TRBJ1-3 | NA | TRBV2 | NA | CASSVLEHGNTIYF | TGTGCCAGCAGTGTTTTGGAGCACGGAAACACCATATATTTT
TRBJ2-1 | TRBD2 | TRBV29-1 | NA | CSVARGALEQFF | TGCAGCGTTGCGCGGGGGGCTCTCGAGCAGTTCTTC
TRBJ1-1 | NA | TRBV27 | NA | CASRRDRTEAFF | TGTGCCAGCAGGCGGGATAGGACTGAAGCTTTCTTT
TRBJ2-7 | TRBD2 | TRBV4-2 | NA | CASSQKRTSGTYEQYF | TGTGCCAGCAGCCAAAAAAGGACTAGCGGAACCTACGAGCAGTACTTC
TRBJ2-4 | NA | TRBV28 | NA | CASSLSPGRRASWAKNIQYF | TGTGCCAGCAGTTTATCTCCTGGCAGGAGGGCGTCGTGGGCCAAAAACATTCAGTACTTC
TRBJ1-1 | NA | TRBV27 | NA | CASSLSLGRSAEAFF | TGTGCCAGCAGTCTCTCCCTCGGGCGGAGTGCTGAAGCTTTCTTT
TRBJ2-7 | NA | TRBV15 | NA | CATSRTGDEQYF | TGTGCCACCAGCCGAACGGGTGACGAGCAGTACTTC
TRBJ1-4 | TRBD1 | TRBV19 | once | CASSGQGASTNEKLFF | TGTGCCAGTTCGGGACAGGGGGCGTCGACTAATGAAAAACTGTTTTTT